Shown below are 20 T cell receptor beta chains from a single sample sequenced in a study of control samples from healthy donors and cancer patients. This table comes from immunoSEQ multiplex PCR, and its TCRdb copy is limited to in-frame clones, with some not included. The sample gives 70,000 to 90,000 clones, around 94% of which show up once; approximately 5.7% is in the top ten. Sequenced sample: blood. Receptors were obtained from a woman in her 40s in good health.

This rearrangement joins TRBV7-2 to TRBJ1-1; 10 bases are a match to TRBD1. The V and J ends lost 5 bases and 5 bases, in that order; junction bases with no gene match: 8. The CDR3 length is 15 residues. Germline lookup yields CDR1 SGHTA and CDR2 FQGNSA. For the CDR3, the DNA is TGTGCCAGCAGCGTGCGGGACAGGGGTTGGACTGAAGCTTTCTTT. This sequence encodes CASSVRDRGWTEAFF.

The V call is TRBV6-5, the J call TRBJ2-2; D remains ambiguous. Germline V gene sequence: CDR1 MNHEY, CDR2 SVGAGI. CDR3 length: 12 residues. Trimming took off 6 bases at V and 7 bases at J, with 9 bases between the two ends. CDR3 residues: CASRSYVGELFF. DNA of the CDR3: TGTGCCAGCAGAAGCTATGTCGGGGAGCTGTTTTTT.

The rearrangement joins TRBV7-3 to TRBJ2-7; 7 nucleotides align to TRBD1. The germline gives CDR1 SGHTA, CDR2 FQGTGA. Trimming cost V 5 bases and J 7 bases; bases outside gene matches: 5. CDR3 size: 12 residues. The CDR3 here is CASSEQGLEQYF. In DNA form, the CDR3 reads TGTGCCAGCAGCGAACAGGGGCTTGAGCAGTACTTC. The full variable domain, with the rest looked up from reference TRBV7-3 and TRBJ2-7, is GAGVSQTPSNKVTEKGKYVELRCDPISGHTALYWYRQSLGQGPEFLIYFQGTGAADDSGLPNDRFFAVRPEGSVSTLKIQRTERGDSAVYLCASSEQGLEQYFGPGTRLTVT.

V is TRBV15 and J is TRBJ1-3; no clear D gene. The CDR3 totals 16 residues. The germline gives CDR1 LNHNV, CDR2 YYDKDF (reference sequence). The V end lost 3 bases, the J end lost 4 bases, and 16 bases lay between the germline ends. CDR3 nucleotide sequence: TGTGCCACCAGCAGGGCCCGGTACTTCTCAGGAAACACCATATATTTT. As protein: CATSRARYFSGNTIYF.

The chain joins TRBV12-3 or TRBV12-4 to TRBJ1-2; 8 positions match TRBD1. With 3 bases clipped from V and 6 bases from J, the junction kept 3 bases outside the gene matches. This CDR3 has 13 residues. CDR3 sequence reads: CASSFKTGDGYTF. DNA of the CDR3: TGTGCCAGCAGTTTTAAGACAGGGGATGGCTACACCTTC.

The V and J genes are TRBV3-1 (or the pseudogene TRBV3-2) and TRBJ2-1, with D possibly matching TRBD2 (5 bases). The ends were cut back, 0 bases at V and 8 bases at J, with 17 bases in the middle. CDR1 is LGHDT and CDR2 is YNNKEL in the germline V gene (reference sequence). The CDR3 length is 16 residues. In nucleotides, the CDR3 is TGTGCCAGCAGCCAAGAAGGCGGTTTGGGGAGCGATGAGCAGTTCTTC. Translating gives CASSQEGGLGSDEQFF.

The CDR3 nucleotides read TGCGCCAGCAGCCAAGATGGCGCGTCATCGCAGTTCTTC. This gives the protein CASSQDGASSQFF. This chain uses TRBV4-3 with TRBJ2-1; D not resolved. Looked up from germline, CDR1 is LGHNA and CDR2 is YSLEER. V was clipped by 0 bases and J by 12 bases, with 12 bases between them. The CDR3 loop spans 13 amino acids.

This clone appeared a single time. The V call is TRBV18, the J call TRBJ1-5; 7 positions match TRBD1. The ends lost 0 bases at V and 4 bases at J; junction bases unmatched: 6. The CDR3 runs 16 residues. Germline V CDR1 and CDR2: KGHSH, LQKENI. The CDR3 sequence is CASSPPSADRNQPQHF. CDR3 DNA: TGTGCCAGCTCACCACCGTCCGCGGACAGGAATCAGCCCCAGCATTTT.

The J gene is TRBJ1-6, the V gene TRBV4-1, with TRBD1 matching over 9 bases. The germline V gene has CDR1 MGHRA and CDR2 YSYEKL. After removal of 4 bases from V and 7 bases from J, the junction contained 2 bases not matched to a gene. This CDR3 has 14 amino acids. CDR3 nucleotides: TGCGCCAGCAGCCCCGGGACAGGGAATTCACCCCTCCACTTT. Its protein is CASSPGTGNSPLHF.

The rearrangement uses TRBV18 and TRBJ1-5; tentatively, D is TRBD1 (6 bases). Germline V lookup: CDR1 KGHSH, CDR2 LQKENI. This CDR3 region has 16 residues. V was shortened by 3 bases and J by 6 bases, with 18 bases between the two germline ends. CDR3 nucleotide sequence: TGTGCCAGCTCACCGGTGGACGGGGGCGGGAGTCAGCCCCAGCATTTT. This codes for CASSPVDGGGSQPQHF.

The chain uses TRBV9 and TRBJ1-2, with 11 positions matching TRBD1. CDR1 SGDLS and CDR2 YYNGEE come from the germline V gene. J lost 3 bases, V lost 2 bases, and 9 bases had no gene match. The CDR3 totals 17 residues. The CDR3 DNA reads as TGTGCCAGCAGCGTTTCCTCCGGGACAGGGGGGGACTATGGCTACACCTTC. Amino acid sequence: CASSVSSGTGGDYGYTF. Complete variable domain (other parts from reference TRBV9 and TRBJ1-2): DSGVTQTPKHLITATGQRVTLRCSPRSGDLSVYWYQQSLDQGLQFLIQYYNGEERAKGNILERFSAQQFPDLHSELNLSSLELGDSALYFCASSVSSGTGGDYGYTFGSGTRLTVV.

The gene calls are TRBV9 and TRBJ2-1; 11 bases match TRBD2. V shed 5 bases, J shed 3 bases, and the junction held 4 bases outside the gene matches. The CDR3 spans 15 residues. CDR1 SGDLS and CDR2 YYNGEE come from the germline V gene. CDR3 coding DNA: TGTGCCAGCAGAGTGGGACTAGCGGTCTACAATGAGCAGTTCTTC. This translates into CASRVGLAVYNEQFF.

The chain recombines TRBV4-3 with TRBJ2-7, with D tentatively TRBD2 (7 bases). V was clipped by 0 bases and J by 2 bases, with 23 bases between them. The CDR3 is 19 residues long. The germline gives CDR1 LGHNA, CDR2 YSLEER. CDR3 DNA sequence: TGCGCCAGCAGCCAAGAAGGGGGGGCCTACGGGACTCGAACCTACGAGCAGTACTTC. Protein: CASSQEGGAYGTRTYEQYF.

The V and J genes are TRBV9 and TRBJ1-2, with a tentative D call TRBD1 (6 bases). From germline, CDR1 is SGDLS and CDR2 YYNGEE. V lost 4 bases and J 7 bases, leaving 17 bases between the germline ends. This CDR3 has 14 amino acids. The CDR3 sequence is CASSTGDRQGGYTF. The DNA of the CDR3 is TGTGCCAGCAGCACCGGAGACAGGCAGGGTGGCTACACCTTC.

The rearrangement uses TRBV19 and TRBJ1-5, with no clear D. The CDR3 has 13 amino acids. Germline loops: CDR1 LNHDA, CDR2 SQIVND (reference sequence). V lost 7 bases to trimming and J lost 3 bases, with 10 bases between them. In nucleotides, the CDR3 is TGTGCCAGTACTGTAGATCTCAATCAGCCCCAGCATTTT. It encodes CASTVDLNQPQHF. Full variable domain (outside the CDR3, taken from reference TRBV19 and TRBJ1-5): DGGITQSPKYLFRKEGQNVTLSCEQNLNHDAMYWYRQDPGQGLRLIYYSQIVNDFQKGDIAEGYSVSREKKESFPLTVTSAQKNPTAFYLCASTVDLNQPQHFGDGTRLSIL.

J is TRBJ2-5 and V is TRBV4-3; D uncertain. Germline lookup yields CDR1 LGHNA and CDR2 YSLEER. The CDR3 runs 12 residues. V was trimmed by 4 bases and J by 0 bases, leaving 3 bases between them. The CDR3 region is CASSPDQETQYF. DNA for the CDR3: TGCGCCAGCAGCCCCGACCAAGAGACCCAGTACTTC.

J is TRBJ1-1 and V is TRBV28; 9 nucleotides align to TRBD1. V was pared by 8 bases and J by 1 base, with 11 bases of the junction left unmatched. This CDR3 has 16 amino acids. Germline CDR1 MDHEN, CDR2 SYDVKM. The CDR3 coding sequence is TGTGCCAGCCAAGTCCCGGGACAGGGAGGGAACACTGAAGCTTTCTTT. Encoded protein: CASQVPGQGGNTEAFF.

The chain joins TRBV6-6 to TRBJ2-1; D remains unclear. Trimming pared 5 bases from V and 1 base from J, leaving 12 bases between. This CDR3 has 15 amino acids. From germline, CDR1 is MNHNY and CDR2 SVGAGI (reference sequence). CDR3 region: CASSGPFLSYNEQFF. The CDR3 bases are TGTGCCAGCAGTGGACCGTTCTTGTCCTACAATGAGCAGTTCTTC.

The chain carries TRBV20-1 and TRBJ2-5; D gene ambiguous. Trimming removed 3 bases at V and 2 bases at J, with 16 bases between. CDR3 size: 15 residues. Germline CDR1 is DFQATT and CDR2 is SNEGSKA (reference sequence). The CDR3 is CSASIPPGRQETQYF. DNA of the CDR3: TGCAGTGCTAGTATCCCTCCAGGTCGGCAAGAGACCCAGTACTTC.

The CDR3 nucleotides are TGCGCCAGCAGCCAAGTTGGGGGACAGGGGCCATACGAGCAGTACTTC. Encoded protein: CASSQVGGQGPYEQYF. The gene calls are TRBV4-3 and TRBJ2-7; 10 bases fit TRBD1. V was clipped by 1 base and J by 4 bases; unmatched bases: 7. The CDR3 runs to 16 residues. In germline, CDR1 is LGHNA, CDR2 YSLEER.